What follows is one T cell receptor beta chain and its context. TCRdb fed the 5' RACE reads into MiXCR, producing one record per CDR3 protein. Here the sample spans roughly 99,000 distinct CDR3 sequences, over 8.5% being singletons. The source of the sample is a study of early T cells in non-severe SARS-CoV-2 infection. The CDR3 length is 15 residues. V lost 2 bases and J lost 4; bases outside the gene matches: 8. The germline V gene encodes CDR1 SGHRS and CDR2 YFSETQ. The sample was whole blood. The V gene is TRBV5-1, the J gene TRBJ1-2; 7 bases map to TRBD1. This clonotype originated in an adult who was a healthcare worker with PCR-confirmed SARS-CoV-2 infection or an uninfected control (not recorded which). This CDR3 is CASSLNTGVLYGYTF. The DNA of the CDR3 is TGCGCCAGCAGCTTAAATACAGGGGTCCTCTATGGCTACACCTTC. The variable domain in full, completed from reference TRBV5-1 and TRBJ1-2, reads KAGVTQTPRYLIKTRGQQVTLSCSPISGHRSVSWYQQTPGQGLQFLFEYFSETQRNKGNFPGRFSGRQFSNSRSEMNVSTLELGDSALYLCASSLNTGVLYGYTFGSGTRLTVV.